Each of the 8 T cell receptor beta chains below was sequenced from the same sample in a study of persistence of HIV-infected CD4 T cells. Their antigens are not known. The immunoSEQ assay was version 4, run in survey mode. Clones were read by immunoSEQ multiplex PCR, and TCRdb kept only the in-frame ones, dropping some. The sample consists of roughly 35,000 clones, more than 75% of them appearing once. Cells were stimulated with overlapping HIV-1 Gag 15-mer peptides. CD40L/CD69 double-negative CD45RO-high memory CD4+ T cells were collected. The material sequenced was cultured CD4+ T cells from PBMCs, taken from a patient who received antiretroviral therapy. The receptors here all came from an adult with HIV. The donor label of this sample is uncertain.

V usage is TRBV5-6 and J usage is TRBJ1-6, with 7 bases aligning to TRBD1. The CDR3 is made up of 15 amino acids. CDR1 is SGHDT and CDR2 is YYEEEE in the germline V gene. V dropped 2 bases and J dropped 7; count of bases not matched to a gene: 6. CDR3 loop: CASSFYDRENSPLHF. The DNA of the CDR3 is TGTGCCAGCAGCTTTTACGACAGGGAGAATTCACCCCTCCACTTT.

This chain links TRBV19 with TRBJ2-7, with D possibly matching TRBD2 (5 bases). The CDR3 runs 11 residues. Germline V gene sequence: CDR1 LNHDA, CDR2 SQIVND (reference sequence). V shed 5 bases and J shed 7 bases, with 9 bases lying between them. Written as DNA, the CDR3 is TGTGCCAGTAGTGGAGGATGGGAGCAGTACTTC. Amino acids: CASSGGWEQYF.

This clone has only a few counts. The chain has TRBV12-5 and TRBJ1-5; no firm D call. The V gene lost 1 base and the J gene lost 12 bases, with 13 bases spanning the gap. This CDR3 region has 13 residues. The V gene's germline CDR1 is LGHNT and CDR2 FRNRAP. CDR3 amino acids: CASGLAQSTLQHF. The DNA for the CDR3 is TGTGCTAGTGGTTTGGCACAATCGACTCTCCAGCATTTT. Combining the CDR3 with reference TRBV12-5 and TRBJ1-5 gives the whole variable domain DARVTQTPRHKVTEMGQEVTMRCQPILGHNTVFWYRQTMMQGLELLAYFRNRAPLDDSGMPKDRFSAEMPDATLATLKIQPSEPRDSAVYFCASGLAQSTLQHFGDGTRLSIL.

The chain recombines TRBV9 with TRBJ2-3, with D maybe TRBD2 (6 bases). The CDR3 is made up of 15 amino acids. The germline CDR1 and CDR2 sequences are SGDLS and YYNGEE. V was cut by 0 bases and J by 1 base, with 9 bases left in between. This chain's CDR3 is CASSVGGIRTDTQYF. CDR3 bases: TGTGCCAGCAGCGTAGGCGGGATTCGCACAGATACGCAGTATTTT.

V usage is TRBV6-1 and J usage is TRBJ1-1, with TRBD1 as a possible D gene (5 bases). Trimming shortened V by 6 bases and J by 1 base, and 12 bases separated the two germline ends. There are 14 residues in the CDR3. Germline V gene sequence: CDR1 MNHNS, CDR2 SASEGT. The CDR3 protein is CASRPPTGNTEAFF. Written as DNA, the CDR3 is TGTGCCAGCAGGCCCCCCACAGGGAACACTGAAGCTTTCTTT.

The chain combines TRBV6-5 with TRBJ1-1; 8 nucleotides match TRBD1. This CDR3 has 14 amino acids. Trimming cost V 6 bases and J 2 bases; bases outside gene matches: 5. The germline V gene encodes CDR1 MNHEY and CDR2 SVGAGI. The CDR3 sequence is CASRPGQVNTEAFF. CDR3 DNA: TGTGCCAGCAGACCGGGACAGGTAAACACTGAAGCTTTCTTT.

This sequence joins TRBV27 and TRBJ1-2, with D unresolved. The CDR3 contains 16 residues. Germline values: CDR1 MNHEY, CDR2 SMNVEV (reference sequence). Trimming stripped 6 bases from V and 0 bases from J, with 17 bases between. As DNA, the CDR3 is TGTGCCAGCAGCCACCGGTTGTCTACCACTAACTATGGCTACACCTTC. Protein sequence: CASSHRLSTTNYGYTF.

The chain has TRBV4-2 and TRBJ2-7, with D unresolved. Germline V gene sequence: CDR1 LGHNA, CDR2 YNFKEQ. Trimming removed 4 bases at V and 4 bases at J, with 11 bases between. The CDR3 loop spans 13 amino acids. Written as DNA, the CDR3 is TGTGCCAGCAGCCTCGAGACAAAGTACGAGCAGTACTTC. This translates into CASSLETKYEQYF.